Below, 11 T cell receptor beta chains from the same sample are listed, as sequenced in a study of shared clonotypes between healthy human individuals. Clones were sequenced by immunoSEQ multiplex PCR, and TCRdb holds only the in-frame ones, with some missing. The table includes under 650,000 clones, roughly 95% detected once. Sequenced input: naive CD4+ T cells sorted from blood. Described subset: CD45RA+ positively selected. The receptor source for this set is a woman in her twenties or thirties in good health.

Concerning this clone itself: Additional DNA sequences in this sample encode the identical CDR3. The CDR3 is CASSLAGGNEKLFF. The CDR3 DNA follows: TGCGCCAGCAGCTTGGCGGGGGGGAATGAAAAACTGTTTTTT. The chain joins TRBV5-1 to TRBJ1-4; D possibly corresponds to TRBD1 (5 bases). V was cut by 0 bases and J by 5 bases, with 8 bases left in between. Germline assignment: CDR1 SGHRS and CDR2 YFSETQ. The CDR3 runs to 14 residues.

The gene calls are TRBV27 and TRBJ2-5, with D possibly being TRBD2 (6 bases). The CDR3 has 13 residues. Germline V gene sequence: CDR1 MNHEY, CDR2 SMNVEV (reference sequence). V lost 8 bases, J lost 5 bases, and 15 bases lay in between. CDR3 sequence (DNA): TGTGCCAGCGCGAAGCGGGTCGGGGAGACCCAGTACTTC. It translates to CASAKRVGETQYF.

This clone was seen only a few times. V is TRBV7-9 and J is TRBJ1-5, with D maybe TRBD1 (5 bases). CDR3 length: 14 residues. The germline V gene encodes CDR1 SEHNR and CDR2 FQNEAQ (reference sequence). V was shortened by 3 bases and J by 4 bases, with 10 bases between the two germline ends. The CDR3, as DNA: TGTGCCAGCAGCTTCGGGGGACCTAATCAGCCCCAGCATTTT. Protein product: CASSFGGPNQPQHF.

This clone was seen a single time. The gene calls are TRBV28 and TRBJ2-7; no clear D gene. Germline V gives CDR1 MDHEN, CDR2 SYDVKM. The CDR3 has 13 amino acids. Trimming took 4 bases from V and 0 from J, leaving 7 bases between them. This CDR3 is CASSSTLSYEQYF. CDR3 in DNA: TGTGCCAGCAGTTCCACCCTCTCCTACGAGCAGTACTTC.

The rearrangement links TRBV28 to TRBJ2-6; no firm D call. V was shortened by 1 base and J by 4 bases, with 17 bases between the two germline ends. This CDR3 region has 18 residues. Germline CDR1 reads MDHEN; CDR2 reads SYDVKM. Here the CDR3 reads CASSLSVLFLGGANVLTF. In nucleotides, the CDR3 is TGTGCCAGCAGTTTATCGGTACTTTTCCTGGGAGGGGCCAACGTCCTGACTTTC.

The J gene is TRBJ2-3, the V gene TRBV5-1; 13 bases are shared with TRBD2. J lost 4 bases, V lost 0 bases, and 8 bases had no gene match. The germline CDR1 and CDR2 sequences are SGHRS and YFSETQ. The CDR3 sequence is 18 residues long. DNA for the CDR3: TGCGCCAGCAGCTTGGAAAAGGGACTAGCGGGATCGGCAGATACGCAGTATTTT. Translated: CASSLEKGLAGSADTQYF.

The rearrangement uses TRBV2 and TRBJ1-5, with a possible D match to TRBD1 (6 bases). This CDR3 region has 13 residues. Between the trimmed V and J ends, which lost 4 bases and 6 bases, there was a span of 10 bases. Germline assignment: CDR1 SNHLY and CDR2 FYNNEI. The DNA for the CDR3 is TGTGCCAGCAGTGGAGGGGGGGCTCAGCCCCAGCATTTT. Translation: CASSGGGAQPQHF.

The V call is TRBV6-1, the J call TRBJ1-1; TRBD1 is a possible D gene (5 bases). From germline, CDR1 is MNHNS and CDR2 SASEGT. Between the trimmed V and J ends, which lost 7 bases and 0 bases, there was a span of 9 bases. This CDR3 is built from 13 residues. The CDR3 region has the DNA TGTGCCAGCAATCGGGGGTTGAACACTGAAGCTTTCTTT. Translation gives CASNRGLNTEAFF.

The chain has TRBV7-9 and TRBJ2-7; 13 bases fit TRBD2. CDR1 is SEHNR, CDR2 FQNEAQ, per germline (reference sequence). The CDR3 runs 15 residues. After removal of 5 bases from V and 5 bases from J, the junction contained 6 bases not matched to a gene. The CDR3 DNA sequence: TGTGCCAGCAGCACTAGCGGGAGGGCCGGCGACGAGCAGTACTTC. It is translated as CASSTSGRAGDEQYF. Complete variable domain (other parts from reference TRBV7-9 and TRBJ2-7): DTGVSQNPRHKITKRGQNVTFRCDPISEHNRLYWYRQTLGQGPEFLTYFQNEAQLEKSRLLSDRFSAERPKGSFSTLEIQRTEQGDSAMYLCASSTSGRAGDEQYFGPGTRLTVT.

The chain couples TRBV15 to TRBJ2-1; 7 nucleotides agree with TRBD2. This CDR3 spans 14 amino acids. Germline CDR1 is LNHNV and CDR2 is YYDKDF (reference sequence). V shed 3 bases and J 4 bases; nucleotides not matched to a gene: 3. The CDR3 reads CATSSAGRYNEQFF. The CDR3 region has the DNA TGTGCCACCAGCAGCGCCGGGAGGTACAATGAGCAGTTCTTC. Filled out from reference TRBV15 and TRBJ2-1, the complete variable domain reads DAMVIQNPRYQVTQFGKPVTLSCSQTLNHNVMYWYQQKSSQAPKLLFHYYDKDFNNEADTPDNFQSRRPNTSFCFLDIRSPGLGDTAMYLCATSSAGRYNEQFFGPGTRLTVL.

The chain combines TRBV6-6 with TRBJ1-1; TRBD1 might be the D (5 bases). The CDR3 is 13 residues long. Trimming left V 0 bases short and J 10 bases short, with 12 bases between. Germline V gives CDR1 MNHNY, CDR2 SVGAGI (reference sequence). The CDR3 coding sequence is TGTGCCAGCAGTTACTCCTCTGGGGCGGGAGCTTTCTTT. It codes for CASSYSSGAGAFF.